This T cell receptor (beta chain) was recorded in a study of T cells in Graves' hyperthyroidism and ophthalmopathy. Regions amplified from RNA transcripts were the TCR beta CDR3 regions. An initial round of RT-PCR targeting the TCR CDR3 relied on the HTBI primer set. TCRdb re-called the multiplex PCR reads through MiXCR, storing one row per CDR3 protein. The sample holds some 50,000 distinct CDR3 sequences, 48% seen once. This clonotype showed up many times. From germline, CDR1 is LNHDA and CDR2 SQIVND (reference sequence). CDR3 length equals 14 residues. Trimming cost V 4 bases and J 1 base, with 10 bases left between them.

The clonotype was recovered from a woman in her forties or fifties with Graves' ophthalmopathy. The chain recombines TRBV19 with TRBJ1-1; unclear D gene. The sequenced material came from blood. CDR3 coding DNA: TGTGCCAGTAGTAGCCCAGAGGGGAACACTGAAGCTTTCTTT. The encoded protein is CASSSPEGNTEAFF.